This T cell receptor beta chain was recovered during a study of cytomegalovirus exposure and HLA in healthy donors. Study-wide results and caveats: It was confirmed in vitro that a few of the CMV-associated chains were specific for CMV antigens. Cytomegalovirus-associated TCR beta chains were listed, numbering roughly 150. The tendency of first-cohort TCR clusters to co-occur in the roughly 110 validation repertoires was identified by a subsequent analysis.

Note on this clone: The antigen is unknown.

The CDR3 loop spans 12 amino acids. Between the trimmed V and J ends, which lost 2 bases and 12 bases, there was a span of 14 bases. Germline V gene lookup returns CDR1 MNHEY and CDR2 SVGAGI. Donors were drawn from the approximately 120-subject validation cohort, separate from the approximately 680-subject first cohort. Assay used: immunoSEQ multiplex PCR; TCRdb lists only in-frame clones, some missing. This sample has about 130,000 clones, with about 88% found just once. The chain employs TRBV6-5 and TRBJ2-7; tentatively, D is TRBD2 (6 bases). This TCR derives from a woman between 18 and 30 years old in good health and CMV-seronegative. Sequencing input: PBMCs. CDR3 sequence: CASSYPTRGPYF. DNA for the CDR3: TGTGCCAGCAGTTACCCGACTAGGGGACCGTACTTC.